This T cell receptor beta chain was recovered during a study of blood T cell repertoires in COVID-19. Study-wide context: Samples came from the United States, Italy and Spain, spanning acute and convalescent COVID-19.

With regard to this clone: The sample contains more than one DNA sequence encoding this CDR3.

The CDR3 is 11 residues long. Deletions cut 6 bases from V and 1 base from J, with 6 bases between. Germline assignment: CDR1 DFQATT and CDR2 SNEGSKA (reference sequence). Produced via immunoSEQ multiplex PCR; TCRdb's table is partial and in-frame only. The sample has a few hundred thousand clones, 80% to 90% seen once. V and J are TRBV20-1 and TRBJ1-1, with a weak D call TRBD1 (5 bases). The sequenced sample was peripheral blood. This clonotype originated in a woman aged 55-75 years with COVID-19, enrolled during active disease. In DNA, the CDR3 is TGCAGTGCCACAGGGAACACTGAAGCTTTCTTT. Residues: CSATGNTEAFF.